These 24 T cell receptor beta chains came from one sample sequenced in a study of blood T cell repertoires in COVID-19. Clones were read by immunoSEQ multiplex PCR, and TCRdb kept only the in-frame ones, dropping some. The sample lists 300,000 to 350,000 clones; approximately 90% were seen once. Material for sequencing was peripheral blood. These receptors originate from a woman aged 18-29 years who had recovered from COVID-19.

The gene calls are TRBV4-3 and TRBJ1-2; no clear D. V lost 1 base to trimming and J lost 4 bases, with 4 bases between them. The CDR3 length is 12 residues. Germline assignment: CDR1 LGHNA and CDR2 YSLEER. CDR3 sequence reads: CASSQAGYGYTF. CDR3 coding DNA: TGCGCCAGCAGCCAAGCCGGCTATGGCTACACCTTC.

This clone appeared once. The V call is TRBV7-2, the J call TRBJ1-2, with 11 positions matching TRBD1. With 3 bases clipped from V and 2 bases from J, the junction kept 5 bases outside the gene matches. The CDR3 contains 16 residues. The germline CDR1 and CDR2 sequences are SGHTA and FQGNSA. The CDR3 DNA follows: TGTGCCAGCAGCTTGGGAGGGGACAGGGGGAACTATGGCTACACCTTC. This gives the protein CASSLGGDRGNYGYTF.

The CDR3 coding sequence is TGTGCCAGCAGTTTACAGGGTGGGAGCAATCAGCCCCAGCATTTT. Its translation: CASSLQGGSNQPQHF. The chain joins TRBV2 to TRBJ1-5, with a tentative D call TRBD1 (6 bases). The CDR3 totals 15 residues. Germline-derived CDR1 and CDR2 are SNHLY and FYNNEI. Trimming left V 5 bases short and J 1 base short, with 12 bases between.

This chain links TRBV10-3 with TRBJ1-3, with TRBD1 matching over 7 bases. Germline V lookup: CDR1 ENHRY, CDR2 SYGVKD. Trimming took 1 base from V and 4 from J; bases not matched to a gene: 4. The CDR3 has 15 amino acids. The CDR3 nucleotides read TGTGCCATCAGTGAGTTTGGACAGGAGGGAAACACCATATATTTT. Encoded protein: CAISEFGQEGNTIYF.

The chain links TRBV7-9 to TRBJ2-2, with 7 bases aligning to TRBD2. Germline values: CDR1 SEHNR, CDR2 FQNEAQ (reference sequence). V dropped 7 bases and J dropped 0; count of bases not matched to a gene: 5. This CDR3 region has 15 residues. The CDR3 nucleotides read TGTGCCAGCATAGGGAGCGGGGCGAACACCGGGGAGCTGTTTTTT. It codes for CASIGSGANTGELFF.

J is TRBJ1-5 and V is TRBV5-5, with D possibly matching TRBD1 (5 bases). The V and J ends lost 2 bases and 6 bases respectively, with 12 bases between them. The CDR3 totals 14 residues. CDR1 is SGHKS, CDR2 YYEKEE, per germline (reference sequence). DNA for the CDR3: TGTGCCAGCAGCTTTAGAAAAGGGGTTCAGCCCCAGCATTTT. It encodes CASSFRKGVQPQHF.

The gene calls are TRBV18 and TRBJ2-3; 7 nucleotides line up with TRBD1. This CDR3 region has 14 residues. The junction had 8 bases not matched to a gene; V was cut back by 7 bases and J by 4 bases. CDR1 and CDR2 (germline): KGHSH, LQKENI. The CDR3, as DNA: TGTGCCAGCTTTAGTACAGGGGAGCCAGATACGCAGTATTTT. It is translated as CASFSTGEPDTQYF.

This chain uses TRBV18 with TRBJ2-1, with 10 bases identical to TRBD2. The V gene end was trimmed by 4 bases and the J gene end by 3 bases; junction bases not matched to a gene: 6. CDR3 length equals 16 residues. Germline values: CDR1 KGHSH, CDR2 LQKENI. The CDR3 DNA reads TGTGCCAGCTCACGACGGACTAGCGGTGACTACAATGAGCAGTTCTTC. This gives the protein CASSRRTSGDYNEQFF.

The V call is TRBV6-5, the J call TRBJ1-1; D unresolved. CDR3 size: 13 residues. CDR1 is MNHEY, CDR2 SVGAGI, per germline. Trimming took 4 bases from V and 7 from J, leaving 13 bases between them. CDR3 sequence reads: CASSWIDNGEAFF. The DNA for the CDR3 is TGTGCCAGCAGTTGGATAGACAACGGTGAAGCTTTCTTT.

The chain carries TRBV5-1 and TRBJ1-1; a possible D gene is TRBD1 (5 bases). Trimming removed 1 base from V and 3 bases from J, with 7 bases in between. From germline, CDR1 is SGHRS and CDR2 YFSETQ. The CDR3 extends over 13 amino acids. CDR3: CASSLRGYTEAFF. CDR3 nucleotide sequence: TGCGCCAGCAGCTTGCGGGGGTACACTGAAGCTTTCTTT.

The rearrangement joins TRBV6-6 to TRBJ2-7, with D perhaps TRBD1 (6 bases). The CDR3 is made up of 13 amino acids. The V and J ends lost 5 bases and 0 bases respectively, with 8 bases between them. Looked up from germline, CDR1 is MNHNY and CDR2 is SVGAGI (reference sequence). This chain's CDR3 is CASSKQGSYEQYV. The CDR3 coding sequence is TGTGCCAGCAGTAAACAGGGCTCCTACGAGCAGTACGTC.

The chain uses TRBV7-2 and TRBJ1-2, with 9 nucleotides matching TRBD1. The CDR3 sequence is 17 residues long. Per germline, CDR1 SGHTA and CDR2 FQGNSA. V shed 1 base, J shed 4 bases, and the junction held 10 bases outside the gene matches. DNA of the CDR3: TGTGCCAGCAGCTTAGGGCTAACAGGGGGCGTCGGCTATGGCTACACCTTC. Residues: CASSLGLTGGVGYGYTF.

This clone was found a few times. V usage is TRBV6-5 and J usage is TRBJ1-1; maybe TRBD1 (5 bases). CDR3 size: 15 residues. Germline CDR1 MNHEY, CDR2 SVGAGI. Trimming took off 0 bases at V and 4 bases at J, with 12 bases between the two ends. CDR3 sequence (DNA): TGTGCCAGCAGTTACTCTCGGAGGGGCGGCACTGAAGCTTTCTTT. This gives the protein CASSYSRRGGTEAFF.

The J gene is TRBJ2-1, the V gene TRBV29-1; D might be TRBD1 (5 bases). This CDR3 spans 12 amino acids. Trimming took 4 bases from V and 9 from J, leaving 13 bases between them. Per germline, CDR1 SQVTM and CDR2 ANQGSEA. In DNA, the CDR3 is TGCAGCGTTGGGGGCAGGTGGGTTGAGCAGTTCTTC. It encodes CSVGGRWVEQFF.

The J gene is TRBJ2-5, the V gene TRBV14; the D is unclear. Germline loops: CDR1 SGHDN, CDR2 FVKESK. The germline V and J ends were trimmed by 3 bases and 0 bases, with 2 bases remaining between them. This CDR3 region has 12 residues. In DNA, the CDR3 is TGTGCCAGCAGCCACGACCAAGAGACCCAGTACTTC. This codes for CASSHDQETQYF. The complete variable domain, with remaining parts taken from reference TRBV14 and TRBJ2-5, reads EAGVTQFPSHSVIEKGQTVTLRCDPISGHDNLYWYRRVMGKEIKFLLHFVKESKQDESGMPNNRFLAERTGGTYSTLKVQPAELEDSGVYFCASSHDQETQYFGPGTRLLVL.

J is TRBJ2-3 and V is TRBV11-3; TRBD2 agrees at 13 bases. J gave up 3 bases and V 6 bases, and 9 bases lay outside the gene matches. Germline loops: CDR1 SGHNT, CDR2 YENEEA. This CDR3 has 17 amino acids. The CDR3 DNA sequence: TGTGCCAGCAGAGGGACTAGCGGGACAAGGTGGACAGATACGCAGTATTTT. This encodes CASRGTSGTRWTDTQYF.

The genes are TRBV15 and TRBJ2-1; 12 nucleotides agree with TRBD2. J was trimmed by 6 bases and V by 5 bases; bases with no gene match: 8. In germline, CDR1 is LNHNV, CDR2 YYDKDF (reference sequence). This CDR3 is 16 amino acids long. The CDR3 DNA follows: TGTGCCACCAGCGCGCGACTAGCGGGAGTGGTCAATGAGCAGTTCTTC. The encoded protein is CATSARLAGVVNEQFF. Looking up the rest from reference TRBV15 and TRBJ2-1 gives the full variable domain: DAMVIQNPRYQVTQFGKPVTLSCSQTLNHNVMYWYQQKSSQAPKLLFHYYDKDFNNEADTPDNFQSRRPNTSFCFLDIRSPGLGDTAMYLCATSARLAGVVNEQFFGPGTRLTVL.

The chain recombines TRBV2 with TRBJ2-7; TRBD2 might be the D (5 bases). The CDR3 loop spans 13 amino acids. Germline assignment: CDR1 SNHLY and CDR2 FYNNEI. The V and J ends lost 6 bases and 3 bases respectively, with 12 bases between them. The CDR3 loop reads CASRTGVDYEQYV. In nucleotides, the CDR3 is TGTGCCAGCAGGACCGGGGTCGACTACGAGCAGTACGTC.

Only a few counts were recorded for this clone. This chain links TRBV7-9 with TRBJ1-2; 8 nucleotides align to TRBD1. Germline loops: CDR1 SEHNR, CDR2 FQNEAQ (reference sequence). Germline trimming cut 5 bases from V and 8 bases from J; bases unmatched to any gene: 7. CDR3 length: 13 residues. The DNA for the CDR3 is TGTGCCAGCAGCGCCTCGACAGGGGACGGCTACACCTTC. This sequence encodes CASSASTGDGYTF. Filled out from reference TRBV7-9 and TRBJ1-2, the complete variable domain reads DTGVSQNPRHKITKRGQNVTFRCDPISEHNRLYWYRQTLGQGPEFLTYFQNEAQLEKSRLLSDRFSAERPKGSFSTLEIQRTEQGDSAMYLCASSASTGDGYTFGSGTRLTVV.

V is TRBV7-2 and J is TRBJ1-1; maybe TRBD1 (6 bases). The CDR3 length is 15 residues. CDR1 is SGHTA, CDR2 FQGNSA, per germline. The V end lost 5 bases, the J end lost 0 bases, and 13 bases lay between the germline ends. In nucleotides, the CDR3 is TGTGCCAGCAGCACACAGGGTTTCCTGAACACTGAAGCTTTCTTT. Amino acid sequence: CASSTQGFLNTEAFF.

About this clone itself: Other DNA sequences in this sample translate to the same CDR3. The chain couples TRBV11-3 to TRBJ2-1; D may be TRBD2 (6 bases). Germline V CDR1 and CDR2: SGHNT, YENEEA. V gave up 1 base and J gave up 0 bases, with 7 bases separating them. The CDR3 totals 15 residues. The CDR3 protein is CASSLAGSSYNEQFF. CDR3 sequence (DNA): TGTGCCAGCAGCTTAGCCGGGAGCTCCTACAATGAGCAGTTCTTC.

The chain recombines TRBV14 with TRBJ2-1; D unclear. In germline, CDR1 is SGHDN, CDR2 FVKESK. The CDR3 consists of 15 residues. The V end lost 1 base, the J end lost 7 bases, and 14 bases lay between the germline ends. The CDR3 DNA reads TGTGCCAGCAGCCAAGGCGGTTCCTTGTGGAATGAGCAGTTCTTC. This sequence encodes CASSQGGSLWNEQFF.

The V call is TRBV11-2, the J call TRBJ1-4; D might be TRBD1 (5 bases). This CDR3 has 16 residues. V dropped 5 bases and J dropped 8 bases, with 21 bases sitting between them. CDR1 SGHAT and CDR2 FQNNGV come from the germline V gene. The CDR3 DNA follows: TGTGCCAGCAGCACGTGGATGGGGCAGCGTCGGGAAAAACTGTTTTTT. This gives the protein CASSTWMGQRREKLFF.

The chain has TRBV4-1 and TRBJ1-2; 8 bases fit TRBD1. This CDR3 spans 15 amino acids. Unmatched junction bases numbered 4, after V lost 0 bases and J lost 4 bases. CDR1 is MGHRA and CDR2 is YSYEKL in the germline V gene. DNA for the CDR3: TGCGCCAGCAGCCAAGATCCGGGACAGGTCTATGGCTACACCTTC. Translating it yields CASSQDPGQVYGYTF.